Here is one TCR beta chain with its context. The antigen remains undetermined. The treatment denotes: oral pan-JAK inhibitor, 5-10 mg twice daily. These data come from a study of CD8+ T cells in alopecia areata. Study-level background: In an open-label trial, patients got 5 to 10 mg tofacitinib twice daily. Percent affected scalp area, the SALT score, rated treated patients' severity.

Germline V gene lookup returns CDR1 GTSNPN and CDR2 SVGIG (reference sequence). V lost 4 bases to trimming and J lost 4 bases, with 15 bases between them. The CDR3 covers 14 residues. Extraction and reverse transcription of RNA yielded cDNA as the sequencing template. Sequencing was performed with immunoSEQ multiplex PCR; in TCRdb, only in-frame clones are kept and a portion is missing. The data show around 300,000 clones, with about 60% seen just once and about 0.93% held by the top ten. Study outcomes and limitations: Amid tofacitinib therapy, many expanded lesional clones stayed present in scalp and blood. Tofacitinib significantly decreased scalp clonality and expanded CD8+ clones among top 100.

The sample in question was CD4+ T cells sorted from blood, obtained around week 54, from a patient treated with tofacitinib. The chain uses TRBV30 and TRBJ2-3; tentative D call: TRBD1 (6 bases). The sequence derives from a human donor with alopecia areata. Written as DNA, the CDR3 is TGTGCCTGGACACGCCGGACAGCAGCAGATACGCAGTATTTT. Translating it yields CAWTRRTAADTQYF.